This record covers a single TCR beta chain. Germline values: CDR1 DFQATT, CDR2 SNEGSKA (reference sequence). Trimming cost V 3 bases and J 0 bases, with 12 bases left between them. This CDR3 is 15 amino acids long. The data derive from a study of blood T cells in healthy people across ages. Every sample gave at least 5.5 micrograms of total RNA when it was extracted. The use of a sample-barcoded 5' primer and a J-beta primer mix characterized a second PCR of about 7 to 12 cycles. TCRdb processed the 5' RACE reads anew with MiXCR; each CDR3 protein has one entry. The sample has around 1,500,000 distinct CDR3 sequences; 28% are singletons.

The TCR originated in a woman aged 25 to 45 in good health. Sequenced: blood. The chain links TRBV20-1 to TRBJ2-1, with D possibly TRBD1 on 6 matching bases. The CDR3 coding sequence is TGCAGTGCTAGTACAGGGAAGAGCTCCTACAATGAGCAGTTCTTC. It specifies CSASTGKSSYNEQFF.